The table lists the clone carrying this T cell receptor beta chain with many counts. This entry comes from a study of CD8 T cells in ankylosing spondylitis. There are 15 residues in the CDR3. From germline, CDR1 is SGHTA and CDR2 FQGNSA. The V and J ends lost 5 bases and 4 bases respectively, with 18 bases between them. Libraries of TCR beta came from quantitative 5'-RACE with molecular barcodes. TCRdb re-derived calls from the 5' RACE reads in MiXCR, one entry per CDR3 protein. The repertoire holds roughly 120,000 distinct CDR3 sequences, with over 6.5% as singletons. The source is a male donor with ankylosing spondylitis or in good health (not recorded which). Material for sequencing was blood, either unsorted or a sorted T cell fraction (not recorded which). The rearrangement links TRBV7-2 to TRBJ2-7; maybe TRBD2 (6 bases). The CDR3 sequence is CASSLTTSGLYEQYF. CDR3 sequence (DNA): TGTGCCAGCAGCCTAACGACTAGTGGTCTTTACGAGCAGTACTTC.